Below, 11 T cell receptor beta chains from the same sample are listed, as sequenced in a study of human T cells and chemical hapten exposure. In TCRdb, the RACE reads were re-called with MiXCR into one record per CDR3 protein. The sample records tens of thousands of distinct CDR3 sequences, about 11% being singletons. The time point here: patch test 1, 2 weeks after DPC sensitization. Treatment meaning: therapeutic diphenylcyclopropenone sensitization with weekly scalp DPC. Sequences were derived from whole blood, sampled in connection with sensitization to the hapten diphenylcyclopropenone (DPC). Every receptor here comes from a woman aged 55-69 years with alopecia areata. Some clones in this sample may be carry-over from other donors' samples.

The J gene is TRBJ2-7, the V gene TRBV20-1; the D gene is possibly TRBD2 (5 bases). Deletions cut 6 bases from V and 4 bases from J, with 19 bases between. The CDR3 is made up of 14 amino acids. The germline V gene encodes CDR1 DFQATT and CDR2 SNEGSKA (reference sequence). The CDR3 sequence is CSAMDEGAVYEQYF. The CDR3 DNA follows: TGCAGTGCCATGGACGAGGGCGCGGTGTACGAGCAGTACTTC.

The chain recombines TRBV12-3 or TRBV12-4 with TRBJ2-3, with TRBD2 matching over 12 bases. J lost 5 bases, V lost 6 bases, and 18 bases had no gene match. The CDR3 length is 19 residues. Here the CDR3 reads CASSYTEGLAGGLGDTQYF. As DNA, the CDR3 is TGTGCCAGCAGCTATACGGAGGGCCTAGCGGGGGGGCTGGGAGATACGCAGTATTTT.

This clonotype was observed a few times. V gene TRBV30 combines with J gene TRBJ2-7, with D possibly being TRBD2 (6 bases). The CDR3 spans 12 residues. V lost 5 bases, J lost 3 bases, and 11 bases lay in between. Germline CDR1 and CDR2: GTSNPN and SVGIG (reference sequence). In DNA form, the CDR3 reads TGTGCCTGGGCAAGGGACTTCTACGAGCAGTACTTC. Encoded protein: CAWARDFYEQYF.

This clonotype occurred many times. The rearrangement joins TRBV10-2 to TRBJ1-2; 7 bases agree with TRBD1. V shed 3 bases and J 4 bases; nucleotides not matched to a gene: 2. Germline CDR1 WSHSY, CDR2 SAAADI. The CDR3 has 13 amino acids. The CDR3 sequence: CASSEQGSYGYTF. Here the CDR3 DNA reads TGCGCCAGCAGTGAACAGGGGTCCTATGGCTACACCTTC.

This clonotype was seen only a few times. This chain uses TRBV23-1 with TRBJ2-4, with D perhaps matching TRBD1 (5 bases). TRBV23-1 is designated an ORF whose function remains uncertain. Trimming cost V 4 bases and J 0 bases, with 16 bases left between them. This CDR3 comprises 17 residues. The CDR3 bases are TGCGCCAGCAGTCGTACTACAGGAAAAAGAGCCAAAAACATTCAGTACTTC. This gives the protein CASSRTTGKRAKNIQYF.

The genes are TRBV9 and TRBJ1-5; TRBD1 is a possible D gene (5 bases). V lost 4 bases and J 5 bases, leaving 16 bases between the germline ends. The CDR3 is 15 amino acids. Germline assignment: CDR1 SGDLS and CDR2 YYNGEE. CDR3 amino acids: CASSPSVGDDQPQHF. CDR3 nucleotide sequence: TGTGCCAGCAGCCCCTCGGTCGGGGACGATCAGCCCCAGCATTTT.

This clonotype appeared many times. V is TRBV3-1 and J is TRBJ2-3, with D unresolved. Between the trimmed V and J ends, which lost 4 bases and 3 bases, there was a span of 5 bases. Germline V gene sequence: CDR1 LGHDT, CDR2 YNNKEL (reference sequence). The CDR3 runs 12 residues. The CDR3, as DNA: TGTGCCAGCAGCCCCTCGACAGATACGCAGTATTTT. This encodes CASSPSTDTQYF.

The genes are TRBV5-6 and TRBJ2-5, with 7 bases identical to TRBD1. V dropped 6 bases and J dropped 2; count of bases not matched to a gene: 4. The CDR3 totals 13 residues. Germline lookup yields CDR1 SGHDT and CDR2 YYEEEE. CDR3 residues: CASTGTVQETQYF. The CDR3 bases are TGTGCCAGCACCGGGACAGTTCAAGAGACCCAGTACTTC.

This clonotype has at least ten counts. At one end, the junction sequence differs from germline, possibly due to a read error. The chain joins TRBV28 to TRBJ2-7; a possible D gene is TRBD2 (5 bases). Germline CDR1 and CDR2: MDHEN and SYDVKM. The CDR3 length is 14 residues. The CDR3 DNA reads TGTGCCAGCACTTTAACGGGGAGCAACTACGAGCAGTACTTC. Translated: CASTLTGSNYEQYF.

This clonotype was found many times. The J gene is TRBJ2-7, the V gene TRBV11-2; no firm D call. V gave up 1 base and J gave up 3 bases, with 4 bases separating them. Per germline, CDR1 SGHAT and CDR2 FQNNGV. This CDR3 region has 12 residues. This CDR3 is CASSLANYEQYF. The CDR3 DNA sequence: TGTGCCAGCAGCTTAGCCAACTACGAGCAGTACTTC.

The chain has TRBV5-1 and TRBJ1-4, with D possibly being TRBD1 (5 bases). CDR1 and CDR2 from the germline V gene are SGHRS and YFSETQ. V dropped 3 bases and J dropped 7 bases, with 13 bases sitting between them. The CDR3 sequence is 14 residues long. CDR3: CASSYGRAAEKLFF. The CDR3 DNA reads as TGCGCCAGCAGCTACGGCAGGGCGGCTGAAAAACTGTTTTTT.